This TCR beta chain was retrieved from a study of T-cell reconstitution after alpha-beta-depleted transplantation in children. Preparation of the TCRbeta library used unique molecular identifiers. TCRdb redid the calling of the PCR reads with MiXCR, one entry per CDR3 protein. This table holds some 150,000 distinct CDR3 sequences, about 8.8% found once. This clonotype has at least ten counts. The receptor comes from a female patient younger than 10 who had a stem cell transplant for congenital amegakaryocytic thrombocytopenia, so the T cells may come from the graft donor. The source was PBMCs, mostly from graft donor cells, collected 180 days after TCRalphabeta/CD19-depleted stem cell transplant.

CDR3 coding DNA: TGCGCCAGCACCCAACTGGGACAGGGCGGAAATACGCAGTATTTT. Residues: CASTQLGQGGNTQYF. This rearrangement joins TRBV10-2 to TRBJ2-3; TRBD1 aligns across 9 bases. This CDR3 contains 15 residues. Per germline, CDR1 WSHSY and CDR2 SAAADI. Trimming removed 7 bases from V and 7 bases from J; junction bases left unmatched: 12.